This T cell receptor (beta chain) stems from a study of cytomegalovirus exposure and HLA in healthy donors (dated by TCRdb to about 2017). Regarding the complete study: An earlier analysis of roughly 500 of the donors reported more than 250 Gb of sequence data and 117 million unique TCR beta sequences from about 200 million T cells. Roughly 300 gigabases of sequencing data and 78 million or so unique TCR sequences were included in an early release covering about 620 HLA-typed donors. Of the 350 to 450 genotyped donors, about 80% fell in the genetic ancestry cluster associated with self-reported Caucasian donors. The aim of the study was to test whether cataloging public T cell receptors could identify signatures of past pathogen exposure. Using immunosequencing, the study profiled T cell repertoires from about 650 subjects and related those repertoires to cytomegalovirus serostatus. Along with the roughly 670-subject first cohort, a separate validation cohort of over a hundred different subjects was used. The study combined high-throughput TCR immunosequencing, statistical association of individual TCRs with disease status, and machine learning to predict cytomegalovirus infection status. A later analysis re-analyzed previously published TCR beta repertoires from roughly 630 donors and added high-resolution HLA genotyping to study TCR occurrence patterns. In the later analysis, no new phenotypic data were used to find candidate immune exposures; instead, reliance was placed on TCR beta sequences and their occurrence across donors. To decide whether each TCR beta V gene segment behaved as functional or pseudogenic, an earlier analysis of approximately 600 of the donors relied on high-throughput TCR beta sequencing. Donor age, sex, ethnicity and CMV serostatus were compiled together with the repertoire data. Genome-wide SNP genotypes for about 65% of the roughly 670 donors were used in a later genetic analysis, which treated that subset as a discovery cohort. Every discovery cohort repertoire had been produced on one sequencing platform. Class I and class II HLA loci were covered by the typing at four-digit resolution. The number of donors typed differed by locus, with roughly 629-640 for A, B, C, DRB1 and DQB1, 522 for DQA1, nearly 610 for DPA1, and around 430 for DPB1. Four to six DR-DQ haplotypes were handled as single units for association and clustering, since linkage in the cohort was strong. Among 300 to 500 genotyped donors of the cohort, an average of around 250,000 unique TCR beta nucleotide sequences was sequenced per donor, of which approximately 19% were non-productive.

The library was produced with the immunoSEQ multiplex PCR assay. A mixture of 60 forward primers for TCR Vbeta segments and 13 reverse primers for TCR Jbeta segments was used in the multiplex PCR. The CDR3 region of rearranged TCR beta genes was amplified from genomic DNA with a multiplex PCR assay. The amplified TCR beta libraries were sequenced on the Illumina HiSeq System as 87-base-pair reads. The paper's processing steps were these. A later analysis tallied around 87 million unique TCR beta chains across the 640 or so repertoires, and approximately 11 million of those chains were shared by two or more donors. Raw reads were error-corrected and collapsed into unique sequences with a nearest-neighbor algorithm that merged closely related sequences to remove PCR and sequencing errors. V, D and J gene segments were assigned by aligning CDR3 sequences to IMGT reference sequences. For a sequence to be retained, at least a six-nucleotide match to both a V gene segment and a J gene segment was required. Rearrangements were classified as productive when the CDR3 lacked stop codons and remained in frame with V and J, and all other rearrangements were classified as non-productive. Following IMGT convention, CDR3 was defined as the stretch from the second conserved V-encoded cysteine up to the conserved J-encoded phenylalanine. The earlier analysis of about 620 of the donors excluded sequences that lacked an unambiguous match to a single V gene segment. An earlier analysis of 550 to 650 of the donors classified V segments as functional when productive rearrangements were above 56.7% and as segregating when the standard deviation between donors was above 5%. A statistical classification framework was developed to diagnose cytomegalovirus status using the catalog of TCR beta chain sequences. A later analysis assigned V and J genes by comparing TCR nucleotide sequences with IMGT/GENE-DB human TR gene sequences. The TCRdist pipeline was used in a later analysis to assign CDR3 sequences and most-parsimonious VDJ recombination scenarios. In a later analysis, each TCR beta chain was defined by its CDR3 amino acid sequence together with its V-gene family, and reads lacking a unique V-gene family were excluded. A later analysis removed 600 or so highly shared, low-generation-probability nucleotide sequences to deal with suspected cross-contamination and a sequencing artifact. A later analysis calculated a clonal expansion index for each public chain from normalized within-repertoire ranks of inferred template counts. A later analysis computed generation probabilities with a VDJ recombination model fitted to out-of-frame rearrangements, and checked the results against IGoR. In a later analysis, hypergeometric tests were used to score TCR-TCR, TCR-HLA and TCR-CMV co-occurrence, with a repertoire-size bias correction applied to TCR pairs. In a later analysis, false discovery rates were estimated by permuting HLA or CMV assignments 20 times. In a later analysis, co-occurring TCRs were grouped using DBSCAN, with TCRdist sequence similarity added in when clustering inside HLA-allele-positive subsets. For co-occurrence clustering, repertoires with fewer than 30,000 or more than 120,000 public chains were excluded, along with five or six repertoires with anomalous nucleotide sharing. The table was pulled from immuneACCESS by TCRdb, which kept in-frame rearrangements only. Such tables lose some clones; where checked, under half of the loss comes from unresolved V genes, and the rest has no known cause. That table gives V, J and clone size, and the DNA gave D and trimming. This sample comprises fewer than 180,000 clones, 79% of them detected only once. Jointly, the top ten make up roughly 6% of the sample.

With respect to this clone: Its binding antigen is unknown. Nothing much larger sits one base from this clone, and base qualities are not available.

In total, approximately 610 healthy bone marrow donors made up the cohort. All cohort members were sampled while nominally healthy, although unrecorded immune exposures were likely present. The donor was CMV seropositive and belonged to the group of over 250 seropositive cohort members. Each donor provided a peripheral blood sample, and peripheral blood mononuclear cells were used for TCR beta sequencing. Genomic DNA was extracted from the blood cell samples with the Qiagen DNeasy Blood Extraction Kit. Points the paper makes about the study in general: The cohort was sequenced for TCR beta chains only, and without alpha or paired-chain data the features that could be detected were limited. A later analysis reported that several top co-occurrence clusters appeared linked to parvovirus B19, influenza, CMV and Epstein-Barr virus. Strong co-occurrence of HLA alleles, especially DR and DQ, made assigning TCR associations to individual alleles difficult. A further reported finding was that TCR beta sequences accurately predicted the HLA-A and HLA-B alleles for most subjects in the first cohort. V-gene and J-gene trimming of TCR beta chains was associated with a missense DCLRE1C variant in a later genetic analysis, and the association was replicated in an independent cohort. A few of the identified cytomegalovirus-associated TCR beta chains were confirmed in vitro to be specific for cytomegalovirus antigens. Because HLA typing was missing for some donors at each locus, association tests included only the typed subset. A cluster of highly shared sequence variants was judged likely to represent a technical artifact of the sequencing pipeline. According to a later genetic analysis, donors in an Asian-associated ancestry cluster had fewer N-insertions in productive TCRs than the approximately 650-donor mean. Presence/absence analyses assumed roughly uniform sequencing depth across donors, an assumption that may not hold. The study gave a list of 150 to 200 TCR beta chains associated with cytomegalovirus. Roughly 17 rarely observed V segments, including chromosome 9 orphons, were excluded from the earlier analysis of about 600 of the donors because counts were too low. Correlated functional status among segregating V segments might reflect linkage disequilibrium, but an unknown experimental factor could not be ruled out. While some public TCRs were present in many individuals, most TCR sequences turned up only very rarely across donors. In a later analysis, the rate of TCR association differed among HLA loci, with DRB1 alleles having the most associated TCRs and HLA-C alleles having the fewest. According to the authors, the approach could potentially be generalized to other disease states and immunological phenotypes. Compared with equally common non-associated chains, HLA-associated TCR beta chains in a later analysis were more clonally expanded and had lower generation probabilities. In an earlier analysis of about 600 of the donors, most TCR beta V segments appeared in productive rearrangements about 90% or about 30% of the time, broadly matching IMGT annotations. At a false discovery rate of 0.05, a later analysis linked approximately 18,000 TCR beta sequences to specific HLA alleles. Most CMV-associated TCR beta chains appeared to be HLA-restricted in a later analysis, and the HLA associations seemed to be driven largely by CMV exposure. The classifier was reported to diagnose cytomegalovirus status with high specificity and sensitivity in both the original and validation cohorts. The only immune exposure information available for the cohort was CMV serostatus.

The specimen sequenced was PBMCs. The TCR originated in a man between 45 and 60 years old in good health and CMV-seropositive.

The CDR3 corresponds to CASSWSNRARGYTF. In nucleotide form, the sequence is TGTGCCAGCAGTTGGTCCAACAGGGCTCGTGGCTACACCTTC. Recombination connected TRBV7-8 to TRBJ1-2, and perhaps TRBD1 as D gene, on 6 matching bases. The CDR3 holds 14 amino acids from the cysteine to the phenylalanine. Kept here is only the CDR3 DNA, which spans 42 bases and is read in frame from base 1. Per the germline V gene, SGHVS is the CDR1 and FQNEAQ is the CDR2. Relative to germline, V is 6 bases shorter and J is 7 bases shorter, with 18 bases between their ends.